This T cell receptor beta chain comes out of a study of blood T cells in healthy people across ages. Then a second PCR, running roughly 7 to 11 cycles, was carried out with a sample-barcoded 5' primer and a J-beta primer mix. TCRdb fed the 5' RACE reads into MiXCR, producing one record per CDR3 protein. In the table there are around 650,000 distinct CDR3 sequences, roughly 43% of which are singletons. The CDR3 is 14 residues long. CDR1 is SQVTM, CDR2 ANQGSEA, per germline. V was cut by 4 bases and J by 0 bases, with 11 bases left in between. This clonotype was sampled from a man at least 80 years old in good health. The sequencing sample was made of blood. The chain is built from TRBV29-1 and TRBJ2-3; D is unresolved. The CDR3 protein is CSVVTAASTDTQYF. The CDR3 DNA follows: TGCAGCGTTGTAACGGCTGCTAGCACAGATACGCAGTATTTT.